This record covers a single TCR beta chain. This CDR3 region has 15 residues. J was trimmed by 5 bases and V by 5 bases; bases with no gene match: 3. From germline, CDR1 is SGHTA and CDR2 FQGNSA. This sample is drawn from a study of T cell clones after liver transplantation. Study-level information: Pre-transplant mixed lymphocyte reactions yielded third-party-reactive TCRbeta sequences as comparators for graft-donor-reactive sequences.

This table comes from immunoSEQ multiplex PCR, and its TCRdb copy is limited to in-frame clones, with some not included. The table lists tens of thousands of clones, less than 75% of them singletons, with roughly a tenth in the top ten. The chain uses TRBV7-2 and TRBJ2-2; 12 bases agree with TRBD2. The origin of this receptor is a human patient who received a liver transplant. Some T cells could come from the graft donor. The specimen comprised CD4+ T cells from blood, sampled at the 22-month timepoint. The CDR3 DNA reads TGTGCCAGCAGCCGACTAGCGGGGGAGACCGGGGAGCTGTTTTTT. Translation gives CASSRLAGETGELFF.